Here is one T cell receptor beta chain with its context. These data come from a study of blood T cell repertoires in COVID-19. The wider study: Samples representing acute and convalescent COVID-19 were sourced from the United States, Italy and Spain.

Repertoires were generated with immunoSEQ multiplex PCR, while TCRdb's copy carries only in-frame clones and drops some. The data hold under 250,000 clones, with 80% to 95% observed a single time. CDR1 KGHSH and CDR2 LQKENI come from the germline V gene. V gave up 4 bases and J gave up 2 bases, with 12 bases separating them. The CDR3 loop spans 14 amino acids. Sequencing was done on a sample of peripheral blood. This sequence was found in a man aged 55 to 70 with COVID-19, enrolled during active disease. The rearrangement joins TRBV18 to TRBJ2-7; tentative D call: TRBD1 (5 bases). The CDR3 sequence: CASSRPTVAYEQYF. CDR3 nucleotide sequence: TGTGCCAGCTCACGGCCGACAGTCGCCTACGAGCAGTACTTC. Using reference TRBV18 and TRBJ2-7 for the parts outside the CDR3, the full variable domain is NAGVMQNPRHLVRRRGQEARLRCSPMKGHSHVYWYRQLPEEGLKFMVYLQKENIIDESGMPKERFSAEFPKEGPSILRIQQVVRGDSAAYFCASSRPTVAYEQYFGPGTRLTVT.